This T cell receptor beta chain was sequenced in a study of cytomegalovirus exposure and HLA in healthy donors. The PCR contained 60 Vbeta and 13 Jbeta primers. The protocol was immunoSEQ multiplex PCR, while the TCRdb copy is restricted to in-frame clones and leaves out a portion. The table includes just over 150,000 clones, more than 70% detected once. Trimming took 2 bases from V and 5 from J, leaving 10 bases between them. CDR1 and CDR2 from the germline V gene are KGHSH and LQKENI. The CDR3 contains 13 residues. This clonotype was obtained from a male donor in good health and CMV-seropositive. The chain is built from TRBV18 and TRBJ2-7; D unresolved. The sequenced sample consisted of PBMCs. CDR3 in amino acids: CASSPDLQHEQYF. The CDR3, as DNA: TGTGCCAGCTCACCAGATTTACAACACGAGCAGTACTTC.